This is a list of T cell receptor beta chains from one sample in a study of cytomegalovirus exposure and HLA in healthy donors. The protocol was immunoSEQ multiplex PCR, while the TCRdb copy is restricted to in-frame clones and leaves out a portion. The sample yields 150,000 to 250,000 clones, 70% to 85% seen once. The specimen was PBMCs. The origin of the receptors is a woman aged 30 to 39 in good health and CMV-seropositive. The conserved cysteine and the conserved F or W are not part of the CDR3 here. Fields, in order: clone size, V gene, D gene, CDR3 protein. A D gene is named only where the DNA matches it firmly. Clone size, where shown, is once, few, many, or a class for clones that have expanded.

-,TRBV7-2,TRBD1,ATEGGQGNYGYT
few,TRBV7-2,TRBD2,ASRQLAGGRGSYEQY
-,TRBV6-6,-,ASGGSLPSEGYGYT
-,TRBV15,-,ATSSWDSPGISYNEQF
-,TRBV29-1,-,SVEDWAGRTGELF
-,TRBV27,-,ASSSTSERRTDTQY
-,TRBV9,TRBD1,ASSVPDHRGRLEYGYT
-,TRBV9,TRBD1,ASSANRDRGIQISGANVLT
-,TRBV5-1,TRBD1,ASSLGTGNTEAF
-,TRBV4-1,-,ASSQGYRAGEKLF
few,TRBV6-4,-,ASSRGAETYNEQF
-,TRBV4-3,TRBD2,ASSQASLAGPYEQY
-,TRBV7-9,TRBD2,ASSAPGLAGNEQF
few,TRBV19,TRBD1,ASSISGTGPSGAF
-,TRBV7-8,-,ASSLRPTFVGNQPQH
-,TRBV30,-,AWIPAGGAGGQF